These 3 T cell receptor beta chains originate from one sample sequenced in a study of blood T cell repertoires in COVID-19. TCRdb keeps only in-frame clones here, not all; method: immunoSEQ multiplex PCR. The top ten hold around 0.97% of the sample, which has about 78,000 clones, roughly 87% seen once. Sample: peripheral blood. The receptor source for this set is a woman in her forties or fifties in a cohort sampled during active COVID-19.

In this sample, this clone turned up once. The rearrangement uses TRBV28 and TRBJ1-5; 7 bases fit TRBD1. V trimming: 5 bases; J trimming: 4 bases; junction bases outside the gene matches: 8. This CDR3 region has 15 residues. Germline V gene data show CDR1 as MDHEN and CDR2 as SYDVKM. The CDR3 bases are TGTGCCAGCAGTCCGGGACAGACACTGAATCAGCCCCAGCATTTT. This translates into CASSPGQTLNQPQHF. The whole variable domain, remainder taken from reference TRBV28 and TRBJ1-5, is DVKVTQSSRYLVKRTGEKVFLECVQDMDHENMFWYRQDPGLGLRLIYFSYDVKMKEKGDIPEGYSVSREKKERFSLILESASTNQTSMYLCASSPGQTLNQPQHFGDGTRLSIL.

This chain joins TRBV18 and TRBJ1-2; a possible D gene is TRBD1 (5 bases). The germline V gene encodes CDR1 KGHSH and CDR2 LQKENI. The CDR3 consists of 14 residues. Trimming pared 6 bases from V and 5 bases from J, leaving 16 bases between. CDR3 nucleotide sequence: TGTGCCAGCTCCCCTGCCAGGGATCAATATGGCTACACCTTC. Translating gives CASSPARDQYGYTF.

This clone was found once. V and J are TRBV18 and TRBJ2-7; 7 bases are a match to TRBD1. CDR1 KGHSH and CDR2 LQKENI come from the germline V gene. With 0 bases clipped from V and 2 bases from J, the junction kept 1 base outside the gene matches. The CDR3 has 14 residues. Here the CDR3 DNA reads TGTGCCAGCTCACCACCGGGACAGACCTACGAGCAGTACTTC. It translates to CASSPPGQTYEQYF.